This T cell receptor beta chain was recovered during a study of blood T cell repertoires in COVID-19. Across the whole study: Acute and convalescent COVID-19 samples came from the United States, Italy and Spain. Sources were T cells, B-cell-depleted T cells, or PBMCs; the material itself was cDNA or gDNA.

Per the authors' pipeline: Amplification of reference gene primers was used by the study to estimate nucleated cell counts. Libraries were prepared by immunoSEQ multiplex PCR; TCRdb keeps only in-frame clonotypes and omits some of them. The DNA gave D and trimming, while V, J and clone size come from that table. The sample has over 300,000 clones, nearly 90% seen once. Germline CDR1 and CDR2: LNHDA and SQIVND (reference sequence). This CDR3 region has 15 residues. Trimming cost V 5 bases and J 6 bases; bases outside gene matches: 9. The TCR originated in a man between 18 and 29 years old with active or convalescent COVID-19. The sequenced sample was peripheral blood. V gene TRBV19 combines with J gene TRBJ2-1; TRBD1 aligns across 8 bases. This CDR3 reads CASSVGTGAGNEQFF. The CDR3 DNA reads TGTGCCAGTAGTGTCGGGACAGGCGCGGGCAATGAGCAGTTCTTC.